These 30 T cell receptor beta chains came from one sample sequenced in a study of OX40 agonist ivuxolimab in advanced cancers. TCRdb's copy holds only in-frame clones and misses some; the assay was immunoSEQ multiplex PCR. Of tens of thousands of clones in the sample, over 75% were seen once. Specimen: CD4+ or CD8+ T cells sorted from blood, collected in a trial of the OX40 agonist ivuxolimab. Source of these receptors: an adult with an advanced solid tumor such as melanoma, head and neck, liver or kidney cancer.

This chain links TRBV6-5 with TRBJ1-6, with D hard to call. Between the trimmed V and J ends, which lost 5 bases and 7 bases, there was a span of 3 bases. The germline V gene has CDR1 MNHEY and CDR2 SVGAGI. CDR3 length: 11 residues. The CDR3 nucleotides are TGTGCCAGCAGTCAGAATTCACCCCTCCACTTT. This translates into CASSQNSPLHF.

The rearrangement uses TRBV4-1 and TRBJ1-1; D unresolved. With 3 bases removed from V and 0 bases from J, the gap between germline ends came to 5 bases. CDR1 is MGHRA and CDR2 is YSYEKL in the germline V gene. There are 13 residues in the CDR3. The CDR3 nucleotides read TGCGCCAGCAGCCATCCGCTGAACACTGAAGCTTTCTTT. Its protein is CASSHPLNTEAFF.

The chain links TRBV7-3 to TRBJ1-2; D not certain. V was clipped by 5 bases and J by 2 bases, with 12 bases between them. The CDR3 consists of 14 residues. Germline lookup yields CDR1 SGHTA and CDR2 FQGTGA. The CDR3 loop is CASSTGPVNYGYTF. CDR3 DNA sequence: TGTGCCAGCAGCACCGGACCGGTGAACTATGGCTACACCTTC.

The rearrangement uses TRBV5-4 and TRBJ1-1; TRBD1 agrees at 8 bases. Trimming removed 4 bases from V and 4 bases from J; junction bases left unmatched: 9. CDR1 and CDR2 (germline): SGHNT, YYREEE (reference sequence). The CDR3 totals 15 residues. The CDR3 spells CASSVNRGVGTEAFF. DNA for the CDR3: TGTGCCAGCAGCGTTAACAGGGGGGTTGGCACTGAAGCTTTCTTT.

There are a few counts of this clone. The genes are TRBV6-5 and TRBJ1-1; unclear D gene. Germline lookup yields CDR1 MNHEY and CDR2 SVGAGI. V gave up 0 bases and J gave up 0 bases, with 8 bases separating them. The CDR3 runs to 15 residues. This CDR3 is CASSYSREMNTEAFF. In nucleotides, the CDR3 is TGTGCCAGCAGTTACTCAAGGGAAATGAACACTGAAGCTTTCTTT.

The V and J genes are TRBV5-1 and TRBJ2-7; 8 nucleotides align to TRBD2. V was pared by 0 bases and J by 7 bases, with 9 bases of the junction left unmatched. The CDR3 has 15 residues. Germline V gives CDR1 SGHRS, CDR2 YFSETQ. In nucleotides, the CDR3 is TGCGCCAGCAGCTTGGAGCCAGCGGGAGCCGGTGAGCAGTACTTC. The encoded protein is CASSLEPAGAGEQYF.

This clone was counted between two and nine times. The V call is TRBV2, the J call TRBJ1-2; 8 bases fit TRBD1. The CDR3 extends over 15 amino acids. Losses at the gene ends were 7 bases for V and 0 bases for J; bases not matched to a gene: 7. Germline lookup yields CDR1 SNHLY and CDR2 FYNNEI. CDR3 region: CASNYRGRANYGYTF. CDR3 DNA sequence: TGTGCCAGCAATTACAGGGGGAGAGCTAACTATGGCTACACCTTC.

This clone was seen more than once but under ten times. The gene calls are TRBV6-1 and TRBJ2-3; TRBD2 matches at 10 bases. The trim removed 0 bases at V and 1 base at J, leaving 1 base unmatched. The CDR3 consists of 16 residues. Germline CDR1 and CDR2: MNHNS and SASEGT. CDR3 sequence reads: CASSEASGGGTDTQYF. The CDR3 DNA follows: TGTGCCAGCAGTGAAGCAAGCGGGGGGGGCACAGATACGCAGTATTTT.

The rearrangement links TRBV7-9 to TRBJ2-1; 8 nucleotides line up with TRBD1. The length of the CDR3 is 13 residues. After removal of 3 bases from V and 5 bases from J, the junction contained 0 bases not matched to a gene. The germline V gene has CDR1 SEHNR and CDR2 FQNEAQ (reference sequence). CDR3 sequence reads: CASSLGQDNEQFF. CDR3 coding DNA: TGTGCCAGCAGCTTGGGACAGGACAATGAGCAGTTCTTC.

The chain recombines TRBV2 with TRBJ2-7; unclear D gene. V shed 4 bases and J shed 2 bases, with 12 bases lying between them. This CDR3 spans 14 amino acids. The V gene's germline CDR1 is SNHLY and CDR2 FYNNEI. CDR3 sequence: CASSGWRSAYEQYF. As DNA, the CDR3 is TGTGCCAGCAGTGGTTGGCGGTCTGCCTACGAGCAGTACTTC.

The CDR3 reads CASRASGSHEQFF. The CDR3 region has the DNA TGTGCCAGCAGGGCTAGCGGGAGCCACGAGCAGTTCTTC. The V gene is TRBV6-6, the J gene TRBJ2-1, with 10 bases lining up with TRBD2. The germline gives CDR1 MNHNY, CDR2 SVGAGI (reference sequence). V lost 6 bases, J lost 10 bases, and 6 bases stayed unmatched. The CDR3 has 13 residues.

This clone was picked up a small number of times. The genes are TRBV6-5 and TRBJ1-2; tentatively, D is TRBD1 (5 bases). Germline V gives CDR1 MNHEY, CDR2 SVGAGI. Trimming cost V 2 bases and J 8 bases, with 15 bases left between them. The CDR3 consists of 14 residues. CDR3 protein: CASSYQGGMGGYTF. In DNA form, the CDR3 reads TGTGCCAGCAGTTACCAGGGTGGGATGGGCGGCTACACCTTC.

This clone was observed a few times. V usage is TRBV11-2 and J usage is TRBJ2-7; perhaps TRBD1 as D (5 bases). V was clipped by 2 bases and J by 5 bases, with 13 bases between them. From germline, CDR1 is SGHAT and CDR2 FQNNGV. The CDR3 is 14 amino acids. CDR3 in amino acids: CASSLPQPGHEQYF. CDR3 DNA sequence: TGTGCCAGCAGCTTACCCCAACCAGGGCACGAGCAGTACTTC.

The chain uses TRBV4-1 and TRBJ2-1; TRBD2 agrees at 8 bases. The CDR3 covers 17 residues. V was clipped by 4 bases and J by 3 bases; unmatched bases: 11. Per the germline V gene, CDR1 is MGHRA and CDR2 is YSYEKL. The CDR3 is CASSRTVAGPVYNEQFF. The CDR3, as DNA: TGCGCCAGCAGCCGAACTGTAGCGGGACCTGTCTACAATGAGCAGTTCTTC.

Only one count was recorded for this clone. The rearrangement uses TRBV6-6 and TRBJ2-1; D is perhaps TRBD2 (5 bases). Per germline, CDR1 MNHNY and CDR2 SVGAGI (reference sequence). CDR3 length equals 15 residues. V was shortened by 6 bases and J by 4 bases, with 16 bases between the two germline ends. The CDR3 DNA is TGTGCCAGCAGACACAACCGGGGTGGGTACAATGAGCAGTTCTTC. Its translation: CASRHNRGGYNEQFF.

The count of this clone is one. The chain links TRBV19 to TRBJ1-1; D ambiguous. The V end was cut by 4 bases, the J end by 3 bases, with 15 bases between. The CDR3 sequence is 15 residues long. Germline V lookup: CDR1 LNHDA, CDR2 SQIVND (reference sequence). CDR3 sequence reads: CASSKALRIDTEAFF. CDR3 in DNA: TGTGCCAGTAGTAAGGCCTTACGGATTGACACTGAAGCTTTCTTT. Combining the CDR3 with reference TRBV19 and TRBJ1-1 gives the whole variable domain DGGITQSPKYLFRKEGQNVTLSCEQNLNHDAMYWYRQDPGQGLRLIYYSQIVNDFQKGDIAEGYSVSREKKESFPLTVTSAQKNPTAFYLCASSKALRIDTEAFFGQGTRLTVV.

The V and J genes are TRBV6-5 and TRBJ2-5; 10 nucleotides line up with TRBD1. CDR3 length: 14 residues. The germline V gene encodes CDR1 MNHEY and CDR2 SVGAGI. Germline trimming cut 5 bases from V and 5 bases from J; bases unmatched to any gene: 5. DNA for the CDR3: TGTGCCAGCAGTGGACAGGGGGTGGGGGAGACCCAGTACTTC. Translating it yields CASSGQGVGETQYF.

In DNA, the CDR3 is TGTGCCAGCAGTCCAGGGACTAGCGGTATCAATGAGCAGTTCTTC. Its protein is CASSPGTSGINEQFF. The genes are TRBV2 and TRBJ2-1, with 11 bases matching TRBD2. Unmatched junction bases numbered 6, after V lost 5 bases and J lost 6 bases. The CDR3 sequence is 15 residues long. From germline, CDR1 is SNHLY and CDR2 FYNNEI.

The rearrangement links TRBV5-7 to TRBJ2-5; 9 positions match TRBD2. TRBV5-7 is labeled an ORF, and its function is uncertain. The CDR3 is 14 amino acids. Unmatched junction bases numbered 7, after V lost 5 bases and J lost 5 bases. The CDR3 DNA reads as TGTGCCAGCAGGGAGCGGGAGGTAGGGGAGACCCAGTACTTC. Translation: CASREREVGETQYF.

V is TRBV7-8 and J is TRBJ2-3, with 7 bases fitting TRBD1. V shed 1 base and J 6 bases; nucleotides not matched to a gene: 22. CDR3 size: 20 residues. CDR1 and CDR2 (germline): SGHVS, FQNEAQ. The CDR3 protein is CASSLGVGAQGQKTHDTQYF. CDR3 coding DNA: TGTGCCAGCAGCTTAGGAGTGGGGGCTCAGGGACAGAAAACACACGATACGCAGTATTTT.

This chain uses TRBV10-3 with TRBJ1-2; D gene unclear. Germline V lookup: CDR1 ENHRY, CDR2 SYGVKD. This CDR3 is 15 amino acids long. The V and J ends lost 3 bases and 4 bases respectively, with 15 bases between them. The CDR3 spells CAISETGSSAYGYTF. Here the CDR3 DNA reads TGTGCCATCAGTGAAACTGGGTCGAGCGCCTATGGCTACACCTTC.

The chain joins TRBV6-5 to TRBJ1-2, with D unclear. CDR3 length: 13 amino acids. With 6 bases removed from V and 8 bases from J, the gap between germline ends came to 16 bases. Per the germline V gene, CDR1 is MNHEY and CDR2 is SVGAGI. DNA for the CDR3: TGTGCCAGCAGACCAACCCCCCTGGGGGGCTACACCTTC. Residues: CASRPTPLGGYTF.

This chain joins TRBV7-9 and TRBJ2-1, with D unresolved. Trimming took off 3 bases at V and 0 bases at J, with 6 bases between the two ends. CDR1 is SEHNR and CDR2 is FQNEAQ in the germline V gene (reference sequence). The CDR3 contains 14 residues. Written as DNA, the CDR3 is TGTGCCAGCAGCTTCGGACCCTCCTACAATGAGCAGTTCTTC. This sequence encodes CASSFGPSYNEQFF.

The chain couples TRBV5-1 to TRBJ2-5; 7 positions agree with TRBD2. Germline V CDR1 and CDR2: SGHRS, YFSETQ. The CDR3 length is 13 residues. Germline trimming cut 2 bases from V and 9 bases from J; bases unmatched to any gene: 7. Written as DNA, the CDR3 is TGCGCCAGCAGCTTCTCCCGGGAGGAGGCCCAGTACTTC. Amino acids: CASSFSREEAQYF.

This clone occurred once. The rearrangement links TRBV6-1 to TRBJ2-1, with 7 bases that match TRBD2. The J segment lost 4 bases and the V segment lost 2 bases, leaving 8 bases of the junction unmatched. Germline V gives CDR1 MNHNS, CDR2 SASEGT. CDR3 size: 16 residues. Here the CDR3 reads CASSEIGGRSYNEQFF. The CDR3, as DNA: TGTGCCAGCAGTGAAATTGGCGGGAGATCGTACAATGAGCAGTTCTTC.

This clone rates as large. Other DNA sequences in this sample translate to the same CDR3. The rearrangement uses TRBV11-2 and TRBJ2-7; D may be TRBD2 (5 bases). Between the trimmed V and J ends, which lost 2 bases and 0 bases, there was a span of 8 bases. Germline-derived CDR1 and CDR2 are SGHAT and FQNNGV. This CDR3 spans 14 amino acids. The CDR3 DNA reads TGTGCCAGCAGCTTATTTGGGAGCTCCTACGAGCAGTACTTC. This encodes CASSLFGSSYEQYF.

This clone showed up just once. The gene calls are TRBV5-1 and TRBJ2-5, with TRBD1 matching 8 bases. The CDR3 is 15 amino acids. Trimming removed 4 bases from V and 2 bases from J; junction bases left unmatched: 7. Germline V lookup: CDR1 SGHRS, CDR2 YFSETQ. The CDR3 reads CASSIWTGQQETQYF. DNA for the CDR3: TGCGCCAGCAGCATCTGGACAGGGCAACAAGAGACCCAGTACTTC.

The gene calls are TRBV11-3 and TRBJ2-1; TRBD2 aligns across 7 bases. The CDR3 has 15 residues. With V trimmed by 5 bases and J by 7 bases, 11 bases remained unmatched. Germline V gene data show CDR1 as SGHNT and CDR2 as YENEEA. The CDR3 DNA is TGTGCCAGCAGCCCGCCCAGCGGGGCCCTAAATGAGCAGTTCTTC. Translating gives CASSPPSGALNEQFF. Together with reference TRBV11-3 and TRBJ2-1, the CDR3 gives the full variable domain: EAGVVQSPRYKIIEKKQPVAFWCNPISGHNTLYWYLQNLGQGPELLIRYENEEAVDDSQLPKDRFSAERLKGVDSTLKIQPAELGDSAVYLCASSPPSGALNEQFFGPGTRLTVL.

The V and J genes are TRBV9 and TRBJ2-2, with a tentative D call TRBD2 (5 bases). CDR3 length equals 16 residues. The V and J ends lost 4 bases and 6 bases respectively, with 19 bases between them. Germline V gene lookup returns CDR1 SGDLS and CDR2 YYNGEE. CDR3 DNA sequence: TGTGCCAGCAGCCCGAGGGCCGACCCCTGGGCCGGGGAGCTGTTTTTT. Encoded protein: CASSPRADPWAGELFF.

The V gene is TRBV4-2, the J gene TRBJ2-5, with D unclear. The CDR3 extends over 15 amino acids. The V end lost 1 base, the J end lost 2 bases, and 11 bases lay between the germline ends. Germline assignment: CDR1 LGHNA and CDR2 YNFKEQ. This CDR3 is CASSQGAGSQETQYF. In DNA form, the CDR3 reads TGTGCCAGCAGCCAAGGTGCAGGATCGCAAGAGACCCAGTACTTC.